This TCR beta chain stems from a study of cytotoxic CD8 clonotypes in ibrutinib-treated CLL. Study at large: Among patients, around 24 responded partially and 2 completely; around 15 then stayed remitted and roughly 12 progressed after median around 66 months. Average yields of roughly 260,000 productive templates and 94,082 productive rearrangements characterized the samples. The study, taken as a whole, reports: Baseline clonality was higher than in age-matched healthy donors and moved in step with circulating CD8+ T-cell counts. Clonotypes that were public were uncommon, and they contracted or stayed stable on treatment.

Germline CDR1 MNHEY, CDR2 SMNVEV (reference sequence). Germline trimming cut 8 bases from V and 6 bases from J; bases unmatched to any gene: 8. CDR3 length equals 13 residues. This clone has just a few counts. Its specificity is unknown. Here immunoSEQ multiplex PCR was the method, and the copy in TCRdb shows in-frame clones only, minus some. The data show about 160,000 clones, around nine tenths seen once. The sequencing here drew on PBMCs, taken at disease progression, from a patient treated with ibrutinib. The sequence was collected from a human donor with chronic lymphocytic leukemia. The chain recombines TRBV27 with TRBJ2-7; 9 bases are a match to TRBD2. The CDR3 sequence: CASSGAGGVEQYF. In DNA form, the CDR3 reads TGTGCCAGCTCGGGAGCGGGAGGAGTCGAGCAGTACTTC.